The rows below give T cell receptor beta chains drawn from one sample of a study of T cell changes during pregnancy in multiple sclerosis. This table comes from immunoSEQ multiplex PCR, and its TCRdb copy is limited to in-frame clones, with some not included. The data hold about 58,000 clones, with 75% to 95% observed a single time. The specimen comprised CD4+ T cells from peripheral blood mononuclear cells, sampled after pregnancy. Receptor source: a female donor in good health, enrolled as a control in a pregnancy study. Both conserved end residues are part of each CDR3.

cdr3_aa	v_call	j_call
CASSQGYSSGGGETQYF	TRBV4-1	TRBJ2-5
CASSRTGLDTEAFF	TRBV2	TRBJ1-1
CASSLQGSGNTIYF	TRBV5-1	TRBJ1-3
CALQTTDKLDTQYF	TRBV5-4	TRBJ2-3
CASSLQGASGELFF	TRBV5-6	TRBJ2-2
CASSQGSETGANVLTF	TRBV4-1	TRBJ2-6
CASSLERNQPQHF	TRBV2	TRBJ1-5
CASSLNGASVQETQYF	TRBV7-3	TRBJ2-5
CASSYSMGQGGYEQYF	TRBV6-5	TRBJ2-7
CASSATSGGVEEQYF	TRBV2	TRBJ2-7
CASSVETGTATYEQYF	TRBV9	TRBJ2-7
CASSQGGQGNYGYTF	TRBV4-3	TRBJ1-2
CASSTLAGGPVDTQYF	TRBV5-1	TRBJ2-3
CASSGQYTGELFF	TRBV11-2	TRBJ2-2
CASSQDRTGYNSPLHF	TRBV4-3	TRBJ1-6
CASSRGWGQGQPQHF	TRBV11-3	TRBJ1-5
CASSRYMDRDEQYF	TRBV7-6	TRBJ2-7
CASSLHSEEAFF	TRBV7-9	TRBJ1-1
CASSLGSSGGASDEQFF	TRBV7-9	TRBJ2-1
CASSRDRAVEAFF	TRBV14	TRBJ1-1
CASSETVNQPQHF	TRBV2	TRBJ1-5
CASSVSAGVTYGYTF	TRBV2	TRBJ1-2
CASRGPGQGGNQPQHF	TRBV6-6	TRBJ1-5
CASSLSRGNQPQHF	TRBV18	TRBJ1-5
CASSPETVTSNQPQHF	TRBV18	TRBJ1-5
CASSVGVAGGREQYF	TRBV9	TRBJ2-7
CASSLTGADSTDTQYF	TRBV7-3	TRBJ2-3
CAWEDGARGANQPQHF	TRBV30	TRBJ1-5
CASIPAGVPGQPQHF	TRBV6-5	TRBJ1-5
CATRTSGGTQGANVLTF	TRBV19	TRBJ2-6
CASSHGLYEQYF	TRBV7-9	TRBJ2-7
CASRWRKEGEQYF	TRBV6-5	TRBJ2-7
CASSTDKNGSPLHF	TRBV19	TRBJ1-6
CASSPPGQISYEQYF	TRBV4-1	TRBJ2-7
CAISESDAVNPNQPQHF	TRBV10-3	TRBJ1-5
CASAGASGANVLTF	TRBV9	TRBJ2-6
CASSQGIAVNTEAFF	TRBV7-9	TRBJ1-1